Presented here are 20 T cell receptor beta chains from one specimen sequenced in a study of T cells in Graves' hyperthyroidism and ophthalmopathy. The source material, RNA transcripts, was used to amplify TCR beta CDR3 regions. HTBI primers were the set used in a first-round RT-PCR of the TCR CDR3. Each CDR3 protein gets one entry after TCRdb re-called the multiplex PCR reads with MiXCR. The repertoire includes about 380,000 distinct CDR3 sequences, less than 20% of them detected once, and 35% to 45% sits in the top ten. The sequencing sample was made of blood. Source of these receptors: a man between 18 and 35 years old with Graves' ophthalmopathy.

This clonotype was counted many times. The chain has TRBV28 and TRBJ1-4; unclear D gene. This CDR3 comprises 15 residues. Germline V gene data show CDR1 as MDHEN and CDR2 as SYDVKM. V was clipped by 2 bases and J by 0 bases, with 7 bases between them. The CDR3 coding sequence is TGTGCCAGCAGTTTAGGGTATGCAACTAATGAAAAACTGTTTTTT. Amino acids: CASSLGYATNEKLFF.

CDR3 loop: CASSQGWVRSALNTIYF. The CDR3 nucleotides read TGTGCCAGCAGCCAAGGTTGGGTGCGGTCCGCACTTAACACCATATATTTT. This rearrangement joins TRBV3-1 to TRBJ1-3; D is uncertain. The V gene lost 1 base and the J gene lost 7 bases, with 20 bases spanning the gap. Per the germline V gene, CDR1 is LGHDT and CDR2 is YNNKEL (reference sequence). There are 17 residues in the CDR3.

The V and J genes are TRBV4-1 and TRBJ1-5, with D uncertain. V dropped 3 bases and J dropped 1 base, with 13 bases sitting between them. The CDR3 loop spans 16 amino acids. Germline V CDR1 and CDR2: MGHRA, YSYEKL. The CDR3 spells CASSQYPRQSNQPQHF. DNA for the CDR3: TGCGCCAGCAGCCAGTATCCTAGACAAAGCAATCAGCCCCAGCATTTT.

This clonotype was seen a few times. CDR3 loop: CSAPSEFATNEKLFF. In DNA, the CDR3 is TGCAGTGCCCCGTCCGAATTTGCAACTAATGAAAAACTGTTTTTT. V and J are TRBV20-1 and TRBJ1-4; D is unresolved. In germline, CDR1 is DFQATT, CDR2 SNEGSKA (reference sequence). Trimming took off 6 bases at V and 0 bases at J, with 14 bases between the two ends. The CDR3 length is 15 residues.

This clonotype was counted only a few times. The chain uses TRBV9 and TRBJ1-6, with 7 bases that match TRBD1. Germline V gene data show CDR1 as SGDLS and CDR2 as YYNGEE. This CDR3 is built from 15 residues. Germline trimming cut 0 bases from V and 5 bases from J; bases unmatched to any gene: 2. In DNA, the CDR3 is TGTGCCAGCAGCGTAGGGGGACAGCATAATTCACCCCTCCACTTT. It translates to CASSVGGQHNSPLHF.

The rearrangement links TRBV9 to TRBJ1-3; 7 bases match TRBD1. CDR1 and CDR2 (germline): SGDLS, YYNGEE. After removal of 4 bases from V and 0 bases from J, the junction contained 4 bases not matched to a gene. The CDR3 sequence is 15 residues long. The chain's CDR3 is CASSSGDSSGNTIYF. The CDR3 nucleotides read TGTGCCAGCAGCTCAGGGGACAGCTCTGGAAACACCATATATTTT.

At least ten counts were recorded for this clonotype. V gene TRBV5-5 combines with J gene TRBJ1-1; D is uncertain. Germline V gene data show CDR1 as SGHKS and CDR2 as YYEKEE (reference sequence). The CDR3 spans 13 residues. Trimming left V 4 bases short and J 1 base short, with 8 bases between. CDR3 sequence: CASSQEENTEAFF. CDR3 nucleotides: TGTGCCAGCAGCCAGGAAGAGAACACTGAAGCTTTCTTT.

This clonotype was seen repeatedly, ten times or more. This chain links TRBV12-3 or TRBV12-4 with TRBJ1-6; D remains unclear. The CDR3 contains 11 residues. V gave up 6 bases and J gave up 7 bases, with 4 bases separating them. The CDR3 sequence is CASSRNSPLHF. CDR3 DNA: TGTGCCAGCAGCCGAAATTCACCCCTCCACTTT.

This clonotype was counted many times. The V gene is TRBV5-1, the J gene TRBJ1-1, with D maybe TRBD1 (5 bases). The CDR3 covers 14 residues. Trimming removed 4 bases at V and 4 bases at J, with 14 bases between. The germline CDR1 and CDR2 sequences are SGHRS and YFSETQ. This chain's CDR3 is CASSLQGEGTEAFF. CDR3 in DNA: TGCGCCAGCAGCCTCCAGGGTGAGGGCACTGAAGCTTTCTTT.

This clonotype was seen only a few times. The chain links TRBV5-1 to TRBJ2-6; D uncertain. In germline, CDR1 is SGHRS, CDR2 YFSETQ. The CDR3 totals 13 residues. Trimming took 6 bases from V and 0 from J, leaving 4 bases between them. In DNA form, the CDR3 reads TGCGCCAGCAAACCCTCTGGGGCCAACGTCCTGACTTTC. Its protein is CASKPSGANVLTF.

This clonotype was observed at least ten times. The V call is TRBV2, the J call TRBJ1-4, with 7 bases fitting TRBD1. Trimming cost V 3 bases and J 8 bases; bases outside gene matches: 3. CDR1 SNHLY and CDR2 FYNNEI come from the germline V gene. This CDR3 is built from 13 residues. For the CDR3, the DNA is TGTGCCAGCAGTGACAGGGGGGAAGAAAAACTGTTTTTT. Translated, it gives CASSDRGEEKLFF.

This clonotype was counted between two and nine times. The chain is built from TRBV7-6 and TRBJ2-6; D may be TRBD1 (5 bases). Trimming removed 2 bases at V and 0 bases at J, with 8 bases between. CDR3 length: 16 amino acids. The V gene's germline CDR1 is SGHVS and CDR2 FNYEAQ. The CDR3 spells CASSLNQGSGANVLTF. CDR3 coding DNA: TGTGCCAGCAGCTTAAATCAGGGCTCTGGGGCCAACGTCCTGACTTTC.

This clonotype was seen a handful of times. The chain has TRBV6-2 or TRBV6-3 and TRBJ2-2, with 7 bases lining up with TRBD2. This CDR3 is built from 17 residues. Germline values: CDR1 MNHEY, CDR2 SVGEGT. With 6 bases clipped from V and 0 bases from J, the junction kept 10 bases outside the gene matches. CDR3 sequence reads: CASRWTSWSSNTGELFF. CDR3 in DNA: TGTGCCAGCAGATGGACTAGTTGGTCCTCGAACACCGGGGAGCTGTTTTTT.

A few counts support this clonotype. V gene TRBV3-1 combines with J gene TRBJ1-6; D unclear. CDR1 and CDR2 (germline): LGHDT, YNNKEL (reference sequence). The V gene lost 7 bases and the J gene lost 8 bases, with 18 bases spanning the gap. The CDR3 totals 15 residues. CDR3 region: CASTPPGGYDSPLHF. The CDR3 DNA follows: TGTGCCAGCACCCCTCCGGGAGGGTACGATTCACCCCTCCACTTT.

The genes are TRBV5-1 and TRBJ2-7; D may be TRBD2 (6 bases). There are 14 residues in the CDR3. Germline V gene data show CDR1 as SGHRS and CDR2 as YFSETQ. The V end lost 4 bases, the J end lost 5 bases, and 16 bases lay between the germline ends. CDR3 region: CASSRGLPGDEQYF. The CDR3 DNA follows: TGCGCCAGCAGCCGGGGACTCCCGGGGGACGAGCAGTACTTC. Looking up the rest from reference TRBV5-1 and TRBJ2-7 gives the full variable domain: KAGVTQTPRYLIKTRGQQVTLSCSPISGHRSVSWYQQTPGQGLQFLFEYFSETQRNKGNFPGRFSGRQFSNSRSEMNVSTLELGDSALYLCASSRGLPGDEQYFGPGTRLTVT.

This clonotype was counted a few times. The chain has TRBV12-3 or TRBV12-4 and TRBJ2-1; no firm D call. V was clipped by 6 bases and J by 4 bases, with 7 bases between them. This CDR3 has 12 residues. The CDR3 loop is CASRKDYNEQFF. The CDR3 DNA is TGTGCCAGCAGAAAGGATTACAATGAGCAGTTCTTC.

This clonotype was counted ten times or more. The rearrangement joins TRBV7-6 to TRBJ2-3, with TRBD1 identical over 11 bases. V was pared by 5 bases and J by 4 bases, with 14 bases of the junction left unmatched. Germline-derived CDR1 and CDR2 are SGHVS and FNYEAQ. The CDR3 contains 18 residues. This CDR3 reads CASSRGQGAPDAPDTQYF. The CDR3 DNA sequence: TGTGCCAGCAGCCGTGGACAGGGGGCTCCGGACGCCCCAGATACGCAGTATTTT.

Comment on this clonotype: This may stem from a read error, because a much larger clone lies one nucleotide away. The chain links TRBV2 to TRBJ2-2, with TRBD2 matching 8 bases. The CDR3 runs to 15 residues. Germline-derived CDR1 and CDR2 are SNHLY and FYNNEI. The CDR3 sequence: CASSETGGAFGGLFF. The CDR3 nucleotides read TGTGCCAGCAGTGAGACGGGGGGGGCCTTCGGGGGGCTGTTTTTT. The variable domain in full, with the rest retrieved from reference TRBV2 and TRBJ2-2, is EPEVTQTPSHQVTQMGQEVILRCVPISNHLYFYWYRQILGQKVEFLVSFYNNEISEKSEIFDDQFSVERPDGSNFTLKIRSTKLEDSAMYFCASSETGGAFGGLFFGEGSRLTVL.

A few counts support this clonotype. This chain links TRBV29-1 with TRBJ1-2; D gene uncertain. Germline V gene sequence: CDR1 SQVTM, CDR2 ANQGSEA. The CDR3 is made up of 12 amino acids. Deletions cut 3 bases from V and 7 bases from J, with 12 bases between. CDR3 sequence (DNA): TGCAGCGTTGAGGGTCTTCGGGCTGGCTACACCTTC. Its protein is CSVEGLRAGYTF.

Ten or more counts support this clonotype. The V call is TRBV12-3 or TRBV12-4, the J call TRBJ2-2; 13 bases agree with TRBD2. The CDR3 runs 18 residues. V lost 5 bases and J lost 0; bases outside the gene matches: 6. The CDR3 is CASSRTSGGYSNTGELFF. The CDR3 DNA reads TGTGCCAGCAGTAGGACTAGCGGGGGCTACTCGAACACCGGGGAGCTGTTTTTT.